Below, 32 T cell receptor beta chains from the same sample are listed, as sequenced in a study of T cell repertoires in cytomegalovirus infection. TCRdb analysed the reads with MiXCR anew, one entry per CDR3 protein. The sample has 200,000 to 300,000 distinct CDR3 sequences, approximately 15% seen once. The sample taken for sequencing was PBMCs. The receptors derive from a human donor in good health (CMV status not recorded). Some clones in this sample may be carry-over from other donors' samples.

CDR3 sequence reads: CASSQDRVPYNEQFF. DNA of the CDR3: TGTGCCAGCAGCCAAGACAGAGTTCCCTACAATGAGCAGTTCTTC. The rearrangement links TRBV14 to TRBJ2-1, with D uncertain. V was clipped by 0 bases and J by 2 bases, with 8 bases between them. The CDR3 loop spans 15 amino acids. Germline-derived CDR1 and CDR2 are SGHDN and FVKESK.

This clonotype appeared many times. J is TRBJ1-1 and V is TRBV6-2 or TRBV6-3; 7 bases line up with TRBD1. V lost 6 bases and J lost 4; bases outside the gene matches: 14. Germline-derived CDR1 and CDR2 are MNHEY and SVGEGT. The CDR3 contains 16 residues. DNA of the CDR3: TGTGCCAGCAGAAAAAGAGCGACAGGGAGTGGCACTGAAGCTTTCTTT. Amino acids: CASRKRATGSGTEAFF.

This clonotype was detected ten times or more. This chain joins TRBV5-6 and TRBJ1-5, with 8 bases lining up with TRBD1. V was pared by 1 base and J by 4 bases, with 10 bases of the junction left unmatched. CDR1 and CDR2 from the germline V gene are SGHDT and YYEEEE. The CDR3 covers 17 residues. The CDR3 sequence: CASSLSDVGQANQPQHF. The CDR3 DNA reads TGTGCCAGCAGCTTGTCCGATGTGGGACAGGCAAATCAGCCCCAGCATTTT.

The rearrangement links TRBV29-1 to TRBJ1-1, with unresolved D. Germline values: CDR1 SQVTM, CDR2 ANQGSEA. CDR3 length: 13 residues. With 3 bases removed from V and 1 base from J, the gap between germline ends came to 9 bases. The CDR3 loop reads CSVDAGRNTEAFF. Written as DNA, the CDR3 is TGCAGCGTTGACGCAGGCCGGAACACTGAAGCTTTCTTT. Full variable domain (remainder filled in from reference TRBV29-1 and TRBJ1-1): SAVISQKPSRDICQRGTSLTIQCQVDSQVTMMFWYRQQPGQSLTLIATANQGSEATYESGFVIDKFPISRPNLTFSTLTVSNMSPEDSSIYLCSVDAGRNTEAFFGQGTRLTVV.

This clonotype has ten or more counts. This chain connects TRBV7-9 to TRBJ1-5, with TRBD1 matching 7 bases. The CDR3 covers 17 residues. Germline V gives CDR1 SEHNR, CDR2 FQNEAQ (reference sequence). After removal of 0 bases from V and 4 bases from J, the junction contained 9 bases not matched to a gene. The CDR3 is CASSLAVGTALNQPQHF. CDR3 DNA: TGTGCCAGCAGCTTAGCGGTCGGGACAGCCCTTAATCAGCCCCAGCATTTT.

There are many counts of this clonotype. V usage is TRBV27 and J usage is TRBJ2-1; 8 bases fit TRBD2. The junction had 6 bases not matched to a gene; V was cut back by 1 base and J by 4 bases. Per germline, CDR1 MNHEY and CDR2 SMNVEV (reference sequence). This CDR3 is built from 16 residues. In DNA, the CDR3 is TGTGCCAGCAGTTTATTAGCTAGCGGGCCTTACAATGAGCAGTTCTTC. This translates into CASSLLASGPYNEQFF.

This chain connects TRBV18 to TRBJ2-1, with a tentative D call TRBD1 (5 bases). With 1 base removed from V and 4 bases from J, the gap between germline ends came to 11 bases. This CDR3 has 15 amino acids. Germline lookup yields CDR1 KGHSH and CDR2 LQKENI. This CDR3 reads CASSPLTTVYNEQFF. For the CDR3, the DNA is TGTGCCAGCTCACCACTTACGACAGTATACAATGAGCAGTTCTTC.

This clonotype has a count of ten or more. The chain recombines TRBV19 with TRBJ1-1; a weak D match, TRBD1 (5 bases). In germline, CDR1 is LNHDA, CDR2 SQIVND (reference sequence). The length of the CDR3 is 14 residues. V was trimmed by 3 bases and J by 7 bases, leaving 15 bases between them. CDR3 loop: CASSIFQGRSEAFF. The CDR3 DNA sequence: TGTGCCAGTAGTATTTTCCAGGGACGGAGTGAAGCTTTCTTT.

The sample holds many counts of this clonotype. This chain links TRBV7-2 with TRBJ2-7; 7 nucleotides agree with TRBD1. The CDR3 consists of 15 residues. Germline trimming cut 5 bases from V and 5 bases from J; bases unmatched to any gene: 12. The germline V gene encodes CDR1 SGHTA and CDR2 FQGNSA. The CDR3 sequence: CASSPGFVRGNEQYF. The CDR3 DNA is TGTGCCAGCAGCCCCGGCTTCGTCAGGGGGAACGAGCAGTACTTC.

This clonotype occurred many times. This sequence joins TRBV7-2 and TRBJ2-7; TRBD2 agrees at 9 bases. This CDR3 spans 15 amino acids. Trimming took 4 bases from V and 2 from J; bases not matched to a gene: 6. The germline CDR1 and CDR2 sequences are SGHTA and FQGNSA. CDR3 sequence (DNA): TGTGCCAGCAGCTCACTAGCGGGTAGTGCCTACGAGCAGTACTTC. It encodes CASSSLAGSAYEQYF.

The CDR3 spells CASRPPPASRDLGQETQYF. The DNA for the CDR3 is TGTGCCAGCAGACCCCCCCCCGCTTCCCGGGATCTGGGCCAAGAGACCCAGTACTTC. This chain joins TRBV6-2 or TRBV6-3 and TRBJ2-5; D may be TRBD2 (5 bases). The CDR3 is 19 amino acids. Trimming cost V 6 bases and J 1 base, with 27 bases left between them. Per the germline V gene, CDR1 is MNHEY and CDR2 is SVGEGT.

This rearrangement joins TRBV6-8 to TRBJ2-7; D might be TRBD1 (5 bases). Germline values: CDR1 MNHGY, CDR2 SAAAGT. The CDR3 covers 14 residues. Trimming shortened V by 2 bases and J by 7 bases, and 15 bases separated the two germline ends. DNA for the CDR3: TGTGCCAGCAGTTACCGTCAGGGAACGCGGGAGCAGTACTTC. Its protein product is CASSYRQGTREQYF.

This chain uses TRBV16 with TRBJ1-1; D is perhaps TRBD1 (6 bases). Germline V gives CDR1 KGHSY, CDR2 FQNENV. The CDR3 runs to 17 residues. The germline V and J ends were trimmed by 4 bases and 0 bases, with 18 bases remaining between them. CDR3 region: CASSLRAPGQLNTEAFF. As DNA, the CDR3 is TGTGCCAGCAGCCTTAGGGCTCCAGGACAGCTGAACACTGAAGCTTTCTTT.

This clonotype was seen at least ten times. CDR3 sequence (DNA): TGTGCCAGCAGCCCCAGGGAAGGCGGCAATCAGCCCCAGCATTTT. This encodes CASSPREGGNQPQHF. The chain employs TRBV7-2 and TRBJ1-5; a weak D match, TRBD1 (5 bases). Trimming took off 5 bases at V and 2 bases at J, with 13 bases between the two ends. Germline CDR1 reads SGHTA; CDR2 reads FQGNSA. The CDR3 totals 15 residues.

This rearrangement joins TRBV7-3 to TRBJ2-5; D not certain. The CDR3 sequence is 12 residues long. V dropped 2 bases and J dropped 7 bases, with 8 bases sitting between them. Germline CDR1 reads SGHTA; CDR2 reads FQGTGA. The CDR3 is CASSLATGTQYF. CDR3 nucleotides: TGTGCCAGCAGCTTAGCCACCGGGACCCAGTACTTC. Complete variable domain (other parts from reference TRBV7-3 and TRBJ2-5): GAGVSQTPSNKVTEKGKYVELRCDPISGHTALYWYRQSLGQGPEFLIYFQGTGAADDSGLPNDRFFAVRPEGSVSTLKIQRTERGDSAVYLCASSLATGTQYFGPGTRLLVL.

This clonotype was seen repeatedly, ten times or more. This chain uses TRBV7-6 with TRBJ2-3, with TRBD2 as a possible D gene (6 bases). Between the trimmed V and J ends, which lost 1 base and 2 bases, there was a span of 13 bases. In germline, CDR1 is SGHVS, CDR2 FNYEAQ. This CDR3 spans 16 amino acids. The CDR3: CASSLEGGRNTDTQYF. CDR3 nucleotides: TGTGCCAGCAGCTTAGAAGGAGGGAGGAACACAGATACGCAGTATTTT.

The gene calls are TRBV5-1 and TRBJ2-5, with a weak D call TRBD2 (6 bases). The CDR3 length is 14 residues. Germline values: CDR1 SGHRS, CDR2 YFSETQ. The V and J ends lost 0 bases and 5 bases respectively, with 11 bases between them. The CDR3 is CASSLAGTWETQYF. In DNA, the CDR3 is TGCGCCAGCAGCTTGGCAGGGACTTGGGAGACCCAGTACTTC.

This clonotype was seen more than once but under ten times. This chain joins TRBV29-1 and TRBJ1-1; D ambiguous. The V gene lost 5 bases and the J gene lost 3 bases, with 4 bases spanning the gap. Germline lookup yields CDR1 SQVTM and CDR2 ANQGSEA. CDR3 length equals 10 residues. CDR3 coding DNA: TGCAGCGTTCACCACACTGAAGCTTTCTTT. Protein sequence: CSVHHTEAFF.

The chain links TRBV2 to TRBJ1-1; 8 bases agree with TRBD1. CDR3 length equals 15 residues. J lost 1 base, V lost 6 bases, and 7 bases had no gene match. CDR1 and CDR2 from the germline V gene are SNHLY and FYNNEI. CDR3 coding DNA: TGTGCCAGCAGGGCTCAGGGGGCAAGGAACACTGAAGCTTTCTTT. Its protein product is CASRAQGARNTEAFF.

V usage is TRBV7-2 and J usage is TRBJ2-3; D is perhaps TRBD2 (5 bases). Trimming cost V 5 bases and J 4 bases, with 16 bases left between them. This CDR3 is 15 amino acids long. Germline V lookup: CDR1 SGHTA, CDR2 FQGNSA. The CDR3, as DNA: TGTGCCAGCAGCCCCCATGCGGGCAGCTCAGATACGCAGTATTTT. Its translation is CASSPHAGSSDTQYF. The full variable domain, in which reference TRBV7-2 and TRBJ2-3 provide the parts outside the CDR3, is GAGVSQSPSNKVTEKGKDVELRCDPISGHTALYWYRQSLGQGLEFLIYFQGNSAPDKSGLPSDRFSAERTGGSVSTLTIQRTQQEDSAVYLCASSPHAGSSDTQYFGPGTRLTVL.

The chain combines TRBV5-5 with TRBJ2-1; 12 bases are shared with TRBD2. Germline V gene sequence: CDR1 SGHKS, CDR2 YYEKEE (reference sequence). The CDR3 runs 19 residues. Losses at the gene ends were 2 bases for V and 6 bases for J; bases not matched to a gene: 15. As DNA, the CDR3 is TGTGCCAGCAGCTTCCCTAGCGGGGGGGCTAGAATACGGGCCAATGAGCAGTTCTTC. This encodes CASSFPSGGARIRANEQFF.

This clonotype turned up a few times. J is TRBJ2-2 and V is TRBV5-1, with 12 bases fitting TRBD1. Trimming took 4 bases from V and 6 from J; bases not matched to a gene: 4. CDR3 length: 15 amino acids. Germline lookup yields CDR1 SGHRS and CDR2 YFSETQ. The CDR3 spells CASSTGTGGSGELFF. CDR3 bases: TGCGCCAGCAGCACCGGGACAGGGGGCTCCGGGGAGCTGTTTTTT.

In its sample, this clonotype was seen a few times. This chain links TRBV3-1 with TRBJ2-5; the D gene is possibly TRBD1 (5 bases). CDR3 length: 14 amino acids. Germline assignment: CDR1 LGHDT and CDR2 YNNKEL (reference sequence). V lost 1 base to trimming and J lost 1 base, with 7 bases between them. The CDR3 nucleotides read TGTGCCAGCAGCCAAGGACAGTTCCAAGAGACCCAGTACTTC. Translated, it gives CASSQGQFQETQYF.

This clonotype was counted a few times. V usage is TRBV2 and J usage is TRBJ2-1; D might be TRBD2 (6 bases). V dropped 7 bases and J dropped 7 bases, with 14 bases sitting between them. From germline, CDR1 is SNHLY and CDR2 FYNNEI. CDR3 length equals 13 residues. DNA of the CDR3: TGTGCCAGCACCAATTGGGGGGAAAATGAGCAGTTCTTC. It yields the protein CASTNWGENEQFF.

In this sample, this clonotype turned up many times. The chain links TRBV7-2 to TRBJ2-1; possible D gene TRBD2, 6 bases. Trimming took 8 bases from V and 2 from J, leaving 10 bases between them. Germline CDR1 is SGHTA and CDR2 is FQGNSA. The CDR3 length is 13 residues. The CDR3 reads CASGLAAYNEQFF. CDR3 nucleotide sequence: TGTGCCAGCGGATTAGCGGCCTACAATGAGCAGTTCTTC.

The chain has TRBV5-4 and TRBJ2-1, with 8 bases lining up with TRBD2. V shed 1 base and J 5 bases; nucleotides not matched to a gene: 5. CDR1 SGHNT and CDR2 YYREEE come from the germline V gene (reference sequence). CDR3 length: 15 amino acids. CDR3 in amino acids: CASSLSGGRNNEQFF. Written as DNA, the CDR3 is TGTGCCAGCAGCTTGTCGGGCGGGAGGAACAATGAGCAGTTCTTC.

This clonotype has ten or more counts. The V gene is TRBV7-2, the J gene TRBJ1-4; D remains ambiguous. Germline CDR1 is SGHTA and CDR2 is FQGNSA. The CDR3 spans 14 residues. Trimming removed 5 bases from V and 11 bases from J, with 18 bases in between. This CDR3 is CASSTDAATGKLFF. The CDR3 bases are TGTGCCAGCAGCACTGACGCAGCGACCGGCAAACTGTTTTTT.

This clonotype was seen a handful of times. This chain uses TRBV2 with TRBJ2-5; unclear D gene. Germline CDR1 and CDR2: SNHLY and FYNNEI. V lost 2 bases and J 5 bases, leaving 12 bases between the germline ends. This CDR3 contains 14 residues. DNA for the CDR3: TGTGCCAGCAGTGAAATCACAGTCGGGGAGACCCAGTACTTC. Translation: CASSEITVGETQYF. Filled out from reference TRBV2 and TRBJ2-5, the complete variable domain reads EPEVTQTPSHQVTQMGQEVILRCVPISNHLYFYWYRQILGQKVEFLVSFYNNEISEKSEIFDDQFSVERPDGSNFTLKIRSTKLEDSAMYFCASSEITVGETQYFGPGTRLLVL.

This clonotype was seen repeatedly, ten times or more. The chain combines TRBV7-9 with TRBJ2-1; perhaps TRBD1 as D (5 bases). The V gene lost 5 bases and the J gene lost 6 bases, with 11 bases spanning the gap. This CDR3 is 13 amino acids long. Germline lookup yields CDR1 SEHNR and CDR2 FQNEAQ (reference sequence). DNA for the CDR3: TGTGCCAGCAGCGCCCGACAGTTCAATGAGCAGTTCTTC. Amino acid sequence: CASSARQFNEQFF.

There are a few counts of this clonotype. This chain joins TRBV6-2 or TRBV6-3 and TRBJ1-1; weak D call: TRBD1 (6 bases). Germline CDR1 reads MNHEY; CDR2 reads SVGEGT. The CDR3 spans 17 residues. Trimming stripped 2 bases from V and 1 base from J, with 17 bases between. The CDR3 sequence: CASSYVLGGLENTEAFF. CDR3 coding DNA: TGTGCCAGCAGTTACGTCCTAGGGGGGTTGGAGAACACTGAAGCTTTCTTT.

This rearrangement joins TRBV19 to TRBJ1-1; D gene unclear. Deletions cut 1 base from V and 2 bases from J, with 5 bases between. This CDR3 has 13 residues. The germline V gene encodes CDR1 LNHDA and CDR2 SQIVND (reference sequence). The CDR3 DNA reads TGTGCCAGTAGTATAGGGGTCAACACTGAAGCTTTCTTT. Its translation: CASSIGVNTEAFF.

With respect to this clonotype: A read error may produce the germline difference seen at one junction end. This rearrangement joins TRBV13 to TRBJ2-7; 7 positions agree with TRBD2. Per germline, CDR1 PRHDT and CDR2 FYEKMQ (reference sequence). The CDR3 contains 14 residues. This chain's CDR3 is CAISRGRAFNEQYF. The CDR3 nucleotides read TGTGCCATCAGCCGAGGGAGGGCCTTCAACGAGCAGTACTTC.